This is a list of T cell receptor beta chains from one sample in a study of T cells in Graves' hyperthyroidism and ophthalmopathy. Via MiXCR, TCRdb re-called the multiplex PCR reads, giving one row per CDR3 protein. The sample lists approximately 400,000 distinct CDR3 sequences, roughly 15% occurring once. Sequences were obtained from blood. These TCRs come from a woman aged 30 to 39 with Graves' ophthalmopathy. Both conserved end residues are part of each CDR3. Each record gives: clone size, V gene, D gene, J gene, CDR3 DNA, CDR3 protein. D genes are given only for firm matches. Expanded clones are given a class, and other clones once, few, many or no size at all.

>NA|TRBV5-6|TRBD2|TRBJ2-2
TGTGCCAGCACCCCTCCTGGGGGACTACCCAACACCGGGGAGCTGTTTTTT
CASTPPGGLPNTGELFF
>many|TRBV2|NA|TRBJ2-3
TGTGCCAGCATCTACGGGGAGAACACAGATACGCAGTATTTT
CASIYGENTDTQYF
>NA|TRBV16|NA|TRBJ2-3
TGTGCCAGCAGCCGGCCGGGAGTGAGCACAGATACGCAGTATTTT
CASSRPGVSTDTQYF
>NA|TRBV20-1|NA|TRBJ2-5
TGCAGTGCCGCACGTGGGGGTGGGAAGACCCAGTACTTC
CSAARGGGKTQYF
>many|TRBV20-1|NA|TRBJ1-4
TGCAGTGCTATCGGACAGACTAATGAAAAACTGTTTTTT
CSAIGQTNEKLFF
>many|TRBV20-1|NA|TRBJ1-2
TGCAGTGCTAGTCGCCTACAGGGTTCTAACTATGGCTACACCTTC
CSASRLQGSNYGYTF
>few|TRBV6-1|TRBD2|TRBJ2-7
TGTGCCAGCACCTTCGGGGGGGAGCAGTACTTC
CASTFGGEQYF
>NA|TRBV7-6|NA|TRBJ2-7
TGTGCCAGCAGCTTTGCGGATTCCCCAGAACTTTCCTACGAGCAGTACTTC
CASSFADSPELSYEQYF
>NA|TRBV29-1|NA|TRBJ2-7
TGCAGCGTTGGTACGAGACAGTCGTACGAGCAGTACTTC
CSVGTRQSYEQYF
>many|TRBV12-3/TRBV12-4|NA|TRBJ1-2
TGTGCCAGCAGTTTATTCGGCAGGGGCCCCTATGGCTACACCTTC
CASSLFGRGPYGYTF
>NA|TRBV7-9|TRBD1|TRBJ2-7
TGTGCCAGCACCCAGGGGGCCGAGCAGTACTTC
CASTQGAEQYF
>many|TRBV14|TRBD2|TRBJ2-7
TGTGCCAGCAGCCGACTAGCGGGGGGGATTCCTACTACCTACGAGCAGTACTTC
CASSRLAGGIPTTYEQYF